This T cell receptor (beta chain) was recorded in a study of T cell clonality in common variable immunodeficiency. Study-level results: CVID subjects had higher TCRbeta clonality than healthy controls, most marked in about a third.

This clone showed up many times. Its antigen is not identified. Sequencing ends 3 residues short of the CDR3 end; the germline J gene provides the rest. The data were produced by immunoSEQ multiplex PCR, yet TCRdb's version contains in-frame clones alone and is incomplete. The sample shows 30,000 to 40,000 clones, no singletons; the ten largest hold approximately 4%. Heparinized whole blood, 5 to 8 ml, came from each donor. The germline V gene has CDR1 DFQATT and CDR2 SNEGSKA (reference sequence). Trimming at V came to 5 bases and at J to 6 bases, leaving 10 bases not matched to a gene. There are 14 residues in the CDR3.

Material for sequencing was peripheral blood mononuclear cells. The origin of this receptor is a person aged 18 to 70 in good health. This chain connects TRBV20-1 to TRBJ1-2; 9 bases agree with TRBD1. The covered CDR3 bases are TGCAGTGCTGGAAGGGACAGGGAAAGAAATGGC. Residues: CSAGRDRERNG. The CDR3 as a whole reads CSAGRDRERNGYTF.